Below are 24 T cell receptor beta chains sequenced from a single sample in a study of blood T cell repertoires in COVID-19. Using immunoSEQ multiplex PCR, the repertoire was profiled, and TCRdb retains in-frame clones only, with some absent. The profile shows approximately 200,000 clones, 70% to 90% of them singletons. Sequencing input: peripheral blood. The receptors were sampled from a man in his 70s with active or convalescent COVID-19.

The J gene is TRBJ1-2, the V gene TRBV6-6; possibly TRBD1 for D (5 bases). This CDR3 has 14 amino acids. The V end lost 4 bases, the J end lost 4 bases, and 13 bases lay between the germline ends. CDR1 is MNHNY, CDR2 SVGAGI, per germline (reference sequence). CDR3 residues: CASSSYDRTYGYTF. The CDR3, as DNA: TGTGCCAGCAGTTCCTATGACAGAACCTATGGCTACACCTTC.

A single count supports this clone. The chain is built from TRBV28 and TRBJ1-2, with no clear D. Looked up from germline, CDR1 is MDHEN and CDR2 is SYDVKM. Trimming left V 1 base short and J 6 bases short, with 15 bases between. The CDR3 is 15 amino acids. CDR3: CASSLSLGGGHGYTF. DNA of the CDR3: TGTGCCAGCAGTTTATCCCTTGGTGGAGGGCATGGCTACACCTTC.

The rearrangement uses TRBV3-1 (or the pseudogene TRBV3-2) and TRBJ1-2; D ambiguous. V lost 5 bases and J lost 5, with 6 bases in between. The V gene's germline CDR1 is LGHDT and CDR2 YNNKEL (reference sequence). The CDR3 loop spans 11 amino acids. The CDR3, as DNA: TGTGCCAGCAGCGACTATTATGGCTACACCTTC. Its protein product is CASSDYYGYTF.

The sample holds a few counts of this clone. This chain uses TRBV6-5 with TRBJ2-2; TRBD1 matches 7 bases. The CDR3 extends over 13 amino acids. Losses at the gene ends were 7 bases for V and 5 bases for J; bases not matched to a gene: 4. From germline, CDR1 is MNHEY and CDR2 SVGAGI. This chain's CDR3 is CASTKTGTGELFF. CDR3 sequence (DNA): TGTGCCAGCACCAAGACAGGGACCGGGGAGCTGTTTTTT.

J is TRBJ2-7 and V is TRBV2, with TRBD2 identical over 11 bases. The CDR3 is 15 residues long. Looked up from germline, CDR1 is SNHLY and CDR2 is FYNNEI. V dropped 6 bases and J dropped 5; count of bases not matched to a gene: 9. The CDR3 reads CASSILAGEAHEQYF. The CDR3 DNA reads as TGTGCCAGCAGCATACTAGCGGGAGAGGCCCACGAGCAGTACTTC. The entire variable domain, with the rest obtained from reference TRBV2 and TRBJ2-7, is as follows: EPEVTQTPSHQVTQMGQEVILRCVPISNHLYFYWYRQILGQKVEFLVSFYNNEISEKSEIFDDQFSVERPDGSNFTLKIRSTKLEDSAMYFCASSILAGEAHEQYFGPGTRLTVT.

The genes are TRBV6-6 and TRBJ2-1; 12 bases map to TRBD2. Germline V gives CDR1 MNHNY, CDR2 SVGAGI (reference sequence). The CDR3 spans 14 residues. Trimming at V came to 2 bases and at J to 14 bases, leaving 7 bases not matched to a gene. CDR3 residues: CASSYTSGRLNEFF. The CDR3 region has the DNA TGTGCCAGCAGTTACACTAGCGGGAGGCTGAATGAGTTCTTC.

This clone was found once. The chain is built from TRBV7-2 and TRBJ1-5; no clear D gene. Germline V gene sequence: CDR1 SGHTA, CDR2 FQGNSA. Trimming shortened V by 3 bases and J by 7 bases, and 13 bases separated the two germline ends. There are 14 residues in the CDR3. CDR3 loop: CASSLGPRGQPQHF. The CDR3 nucleotides read TGTGCCAGCAGCTTGGGTCCTCGAGGACAGCCCCAGCATTTT. The full variable domain, its missing parts supplied by reference TRBV7-2 and TRBJ1-5, is GAGVSQSPSNKVTEKGKDVELRCDPISGHTALYWYRQSLGQGLEFLIYFQGNSAPDKSGLPSDRFSAERTGGSVSTLTIQRTQQEDSAVYLCASSLGPRGQPQHFGDGTRLSIL.

The chain couples TRBV6-5 to TRBJ1-6; 11 bases fit TRBD1. The CDR3 runs 16 residues. V was clipped by 4 bases and J by 8 bases; unmatched bases: 7. CDR1 and CDR2 from the germline V gene are MNHEY and SVGAGI. The DNA for the CDR3 is TGTGCCAGCAGTTCCCCGGGACAGGGGGAAGATTCACCCCTCCACTTT. This translates into CASSSPGQGEDSPLHF.

This rearrangement joins TRBV7-2 to TRBJ2-1, with 14 bases aligning to TRBD2. CDR1 and CDR2 (germline): SGHTA, FQGNSA. After removal of 3 bases from V and 10 bases from J, the junction contained 11 bases not matched to a gene. The CDR3 length is 17 residues. The CDR3 protein is CASSFRVSTSGRGEQFF. The CDR3 nucleotides read TGTGCCAGCAGCTTTCGGGTTTCGACTAGCGGGAGGGGGGAGCAGTTCTTC.

This sequence joins TRBV9 and TRBJ2-2; D ambiguous. The germline V gene encodes CDR1 SGDLS and CDR2 YYNGEE. With 0 bases removed from V and 4 bases from J, the gap between germline ends came to 13 bases. This CDR3 has 16 amino acids. The CDR3 DNA is TGTGCCAGCAGCGTAGTCCCTAACCTAGGCACCGGGGAGCTGTTTTTT. Translation: CASSVVPNLGTGELFF.

The genes are TRBV3-1 (or the pseudogene TRBV3-2) and TRBJ2-5; TRBD2 agrees at 11 bases. The CDR3 is made up of 17 amino acids. Germline CDR1 is LGHDT and CDR2 is YNNKEL (reference sequence). Losses at the gene ends were 2 bases for V and 7 bases for J; bases not matched to a gene: 12. The CDR3: CASSQIGTSGGWVTQYF. CDR3 DNA sequence: TGTGCCAGCAGCCAAATCGGGACTAGCGGCGGGTGGGTGACCCAGTACTTC.

The chain uses TRBV14 and TRBJ1-2; 9 bases align to TRBD1. V was pared by 0 bases and J by 8 bases, with 10 bases of the junction left unmatched. The CDR3 runs to 16 residues. The germline gives CDR1 SGHDN, CDR2 FVKESK. In nucleotides, the CDR3 is TGTGCCAGCAGCCAAGACTTACGGGGACAGGGTGGCGGCTACACCTTC. Its protein product is CASSQDLRGQGGGYTF.

The chain is built from TRBV10-3 and TRBJ2-4, with 7 bases that match TRBD1. Germline CDR1 ENHRY, CDR2 SYGVKD. V was clipped by 3 bases and J by 8 bases; unmatched bases: 7. The CDR3 has 14 residues. Here the CDR3 DNA reads TGTGCCATCAGTGACGGCAGGGGGTCAGACATTCAGTACTTC. It codes for CAISDGRGSDIQYF.

This chain connects TRBV6-5 to TRBJ1-4, with 7 positions matching TRBD1. J was trimmed by 7 bases and V by 5 bases; bases with no gene match: 4. Germline V gene data show CDR1 as MNHEY and CDR2 as SVGAGI. The CDR3 runs to 13 residues. The CDR3 loop is CASSTRQGEKLFF. DNA for the CDR3: TGTGCCAGCAGTACGAGACAGGGTGAAAAACTGTTTTTT.

CDR3 region: CASSELGARPQHF. As DNA, the CDR3 is TGTGCCAGCAGTGAACTAGGGGCCCGGCCCCAGCATTTT. The gene calls are TRBV2 and TRBJ1-5; tentative D call: TRBD1 (5 bases). V lost 2 bases and J lost 9, with 11 bases in between. This CDR3 has 13 amino acids. Looked up from germline, CDR1 is SNHLY and CDR2 is FYNNEI.

The chain couples TRBV27 to TRBJ2-1; TRBD2 matches at 8 bases. CDR1 MNHEY and CDR2 SMNVEV come from the germline V gene (reference sequence). The CDR3 covers 16 residues. The ends lost 3 bases at V and 6 bases at J; junction bases unmatched: 10. CDR3 in DNA: TGTGCCAGCAGTTTTGAGGGGACTAGGTTGGGCAATGAGCAGTTCTTC. Its translation: CASSFEGTRLGNEQFF.

This clone has a single count. The rearrangement joins TRBV7-9 to TRBJ2-7; a possible D gene is TRBD1 (5 bases). V was shortened by 1 base and J by 4 bases, with 11 bases between the two germline ends. Germline CDR1 and CDR2: SEHNR and FQNEAQ (reference sequence). The CDR3 runs to 14 residues. CDR3 residues: CASSLGQGTYEQYF. The CDR3 nucleotides read TGTGCCAGCAGCTTAGGCCAGGGAACGTACGAGCAGTACTTC.

This clone was observed a single time. The V gene is TRBV7-2, the J gene TRBJ2-4; 12 bases agree with TRBD1. The V and J ends lost 4 bases and 8 bases, in that order; junction bases with no gene match: 6. CDR1 and CDR2 (germline): SGHTA, FQGNSA. CDR3 length equals 15 residues. CDR3 DNA sequence: TGTGCCAGCAGCTCCGGGACAGGGGGCAGTTACATTCAGTACTTC. This translates into CASSSGTGGSYIQYF.

V is TRBV18 and J is TRBJ2-3; the D gene is possibly TRBD2 (5 bases). Germline CDR1 is KGHSH and CDR2 is LQKENI. CDR3 size: 15 residues. With 5 bases removed from V and 4 bases from J, the gap between germline ends came to 16 bases. CDR3 amino acids: CASSKAGVGADTQYF. The CDR3 nucleotides read TGTGCCAGCTCAAAGGCCGGGGTTGGGGCAGATACGCAGTATTTT.

The chain uses TRBV12-3 or TRBV12-4 and TRBJ1-2, with a tentative D call TRBD1 (6 bases). V was clipped by 7 bases and J by 8 bases, with 17 bases between them. This CDR3 is built from 13 residues. CDR3 region: CASTVGGARGYTF. The CDR3 DNA sequence: TGTGCCAGCACCGTAGGGGGGGCGAGGGGCTACACCTTC.

This clone was observed once. The gene calls are TRBV28 and TRBJ1-5; the match to TRBD1 covers 7 bases. This CDR3 is built from 16 residues. Trimming removed 3 bases from V and 0 bases from J; junction bases left unmatched: 5. CDR1 is MDHEN and CDR2 is SYDVKM in the germline V gene. DNA for the CDR3: TGTGCCAGCAGTTTCCGGACAGGTTATAGCAATCAGCCCCAGCATTTT. Amino acid sequence: CASSFRTGYSNQPQHF.

The chain carries TRBV6-5 and TRBJ2-5; tentative D call: TRBD2 (6 bases). Trimming cost V 2 bases and J 7 bases, with 8 bases left between them. CDR1 is MNHEY, CDR2 SVGAGI, per germline. There are 12 residues in the CDR3. The CDR3 loop reads CASSYRRGTQYF. The CDR3 DNA follows: TGTGCCAGCAGTTACAGGCGGGGGACCCAGTACTTC.

This clone appeared a few times. This chain links TRBV19 with TRBJ1-1; the D gene is possibly TRBD1 (5 bases). The CDR3 covers 14 residues. The V and J ends lost 4 bases and 5 bases respectively, with 14 bases between them. Per the germline V gene, CDR1 is LNHDA and CDR2 is SQIVND (reference sequence). Here the CDR3 reads CASSKMQGGTEAFF. In DNA form, the CDR3 reads TGTGCCAGTAGTAAGATGCAGGGTGGAACTGAAGCTTTCTTT.

V is TRBV7-9 and J is TRBJ1-3, with 8 bases aligning to TRBD1. This CDR3 has 15 residues. CDR1 is SEHNR, CDR2 FQNEAQ, per germline (reference sequence). Trimming took 5 bases from V and 1 from J; bases not matched to a gene: 4. CDR3 DNA sequence: TGTGCCAGCAGCCCGAGGACAGGGTCTGGAAACACCATATATTTT. Translating it yields CASSPRTGSGNTIYF.